This entry is about one TCR beta chain. Its antigen is unidentified. TCR beta sequencing was performed on blood CD8+ and CD4+ T cells. Negative isolation was applied to CD8+ and CD4+ T cells, and FACS enrichment was applied to TEMRA cells. The sample belongs to a study of CD8 T cells in Susac syndrome. General study points: As the study acknowledged, the number of individuals in its TCR sequencing and HLA analysis was relatively small.

Random-hexamer reverse transcription was applied to roughly 0.45 to 1 ug RNA. With immunoSEQ multiplex PCR, TCR beta CDR3 was amplified across 54 Vbeta and 13 Jbeta. One entry per CDR3 protein, called by TCRdb with MiXCR from the immunoSEQ multiplex PCR reads. This sample carries about 300,000 distinct CDR3 sequences, approximately 91% of them seen once, and the ten largest clones take approximately 0.18%. The length of the CDR3 is 14 residues. Germline CDR1 and CDR2: MDHEN and SYDVKM. The V end was cut by 5 bases, the J end by 3 bases, with 14 bases between. The chain recombines TRBV28 with TRBJ2-7, with D unclear. The origin of this receptor is a human donor with multiple sclerosis. Sequencing was done on a sample of CD8+ T cells from PBMCs. Here the CDR3 reads CASSPRVNHYEQYF. The CDR3 bases are TGTGCCAGCAGTCCCCGGGTCAACCACTACGAGCAGTACTTC.